The TCR beta chain under discussion was sequenced for a study of T-cell memory formation after mild COVID-19. The wider study: TCR clusters were largely donor specific. Overall study results and limits: There was a balanced CD4/CD8 profile in clones contracting day 15 to 85, and later expanders leaned CD4+. Of the contracting clones, CD4+ ones lay mainly in CM and EM, and CD8+ ones in EMRA.

This CDR3 contains 15 residues. The V gene's germline CDR1 is DFQATT and CDR2 SNEGSKA (reference sequence). The trim removed 3 bases at V and 6 bases at J, leaving 7 bases unmatched. TCRdb re-analysed the 5' RACE reads in MiXCR, keeping a single row per CDR3 protein. The profile covers approximately 82,000 distinct CDR3 sequences, with about 13% appearing a single time and 41% taken by the ten largest. As for this clonotype: Its antigen remains unidentified.

The origin of this receptor is a man younger than 35 who had mild COVID-19 (a few samples of this study predate the infection). Cell type and time point are not known. Sequences were obtained from PBMCs or a T cell subset sorted from them (not recorded which). The V call is TRBV20-1, the J call TRBJ1-6, with 8 positions matching TRBD1. CDR3 region: CSARGSDRANSPLHF. The CDR3 DNA reads TGCAGTGCTAGGGGGTCGGACAGGGCTAATTCACCCCTCCACTTT.